The 30 T cell receptor beta chains below all came from one sample that was sequenced in a study of identical twins. Using its own MiXCR run on the 5' RACE reads, TCRdb lists one record per CDR3 protein. The sample records about 810,000 distinct CDR3 sequences, roughly an eighth being singletons. In addition, the sample was reused for a study of yellow fever vaccine responses in identical twins.

Material: PBMCs. Receptors were obtained from a woman between 18 and 30 years old in good health.

The J gene is TRBJ2-7, the V gene TRBV12-5; no definite D call. CDR3 length: 12 amino acids. V gave up 1 base and J gave up 4 bases, with 5 bases separating them. Germline V CDR1 and CDR2: LGHNT, FRNRAP. This chain's CDR3 is CASGLALYEQYF. DNA for the CDR3: TGTGCTAGTGGTTTGGCCCTATACGAGCAGTACTTC.

The rearrangement links TRBV12-3 or TRBV12-4 to TRBJ1-6; D may be TRBD1 (5 bases). V lost 3 bases and J 16 bases, leaving 13 bases between the germline ends. This CDR3 contains 12 residues. DNA for the CDR3: TGTGCCAGCAGTTTCGTCGGGGGAGAACTCCACTTT. It specifies CASSFVGGELHF.

This clonotype was observed a few times. The genes are TRBV18 and TRBJ2-1; D is unresolved. V lost 1 base, J lost 9 bases, and 10 bases lay in between. This CDR3 spans 13 amino acids. Germline-derived CDR1 and CDR2 are KGHSH and LQKENI. CDR3 protein: CASSPLGYGEQFF. The CDR3 coding sequence is TGTGCCAGCTCACCACTAGGGTATGGTGAGCAGTTCTTC.

Of note for this clonotype: This may be a read error: a much more frequent sequence differs by one nucleotide. V usage is TRBV6-1 and J usage is TRBJ1-1; D may be TRBD1 (6 bases). The CDR3 has 13 amino acids. Germline assignment: CDR1 MNHNS and CDR2 SASEGT. V dropped 8 bases and J dropped 1 base, with 11 bases sitting between them. The CDR3 protein is CASGATGNTEAFF. The CDR3 DNA is TGTGCCAGCGGGGCGACAGGGAACACTGAAGCTTTCTTT.

The rearrangement links TRBV28 to TRBJ2-2; tentatively, D is TRBD1 or TRBD2 (5 bases each). The CDR3 extends over 15 amino acids. V lost 7 bases, J lost 1 base, and 13 bases lay in between. Looked up from germline, CDR1 is MDHEN and CDR2 is SYDVKM. The CDR3 reads CASTGTRGNTGELFF. The CDR3, as DNA: TGTGCCAGCACTGGGACCCGGGGGAACACCGGGGAGCTGTTTTTT.

This clonotype was detected only a few times. DNA for the CDR3: TGTGCCAGCAGTACTTTCCCATATGGCTACACCTTC. This translates into CASSTFPYGYTF. The rearrangement joins TRBV28 to TRBJ1-2; D unresolved. V was shortened by 5 bases and J by 5 bases, with 9 bases between the two germline ends. The V gene's germline CDR1 is MDHEN and CDR2 SYDVKM. The CDR3 contains 12 residues.

This clonotype was observed at least ten times. The chain joins TRBV25-1 to TRBJ2-3; 9 positions agree with TRBD2. Germline V gene data show CDR1 as MGHDK and CDR2 as SYGVNS. Losses at the gene ends were 2 bases for V and 6 bases for J; bases not matched to a gene: 9. The CDR3 is 16 amino acids. CDR3: CASSERASGTMDTQYF. The DNA for the CDR3 is TGTGCCAGCAGTGAAAGGGCTAGCGGGACGATGGATACGCAGTATTTT.

For the CDR3, the DNA is TGCGCCAGCAGCCAAGAAGAGGCGGGGGCTAATGAAAAACTGTTTTTT. This codes for CASSQEEAGANEKLFF. V is TRBV4-1 and J is TRBJ1-4; D is possibly TRBD1 (5 bases). Germline assignment: CDR1 MGHRA and CDR2 YSYEKL. V lost 0 bases and J lost 3, with 11 bases in between. This CDR3 has 16 amino acids.

The chain uses TRBV11-2 and TRBJ2-2; 9 bases fit TRBD1. With 8 bases clipped from V and 5 bases from J, the junction kept 9 bases outside the gene matches. This CDR3 is 15 amino acids long. Germline assignment: CDR1 SGHAT and CDR2 FQNNGV. CDR3 sequence (DNA): TGTGCCAGCCTACCCGGGACAGGGAAAACCGGGGAGCTGTTTTTT. Translating gives CASLPGTGKTGELFF.

V is TRBV20-1 and J is TRBJ2-2; D is tentatively TRBD1 or TRBD2 (6 bases each). CDR1 and CDR2 from the germline V gene are DFQATT and SNEGSKA (reference sequence). V gave up 6 bases and J gave up 1 base, with 15 bases separating them. The CDR3 runs to 15 residues. For the CDR3, the DNA is TGCAGTGCCACCGGCGCGGGACAGAACACCGGGGAGCTGTTTTTT. Protein sequence: CSATGAGQNTGELFF.

This clonotype was found many times. V and J are TRBV10-3 and TRBJ2-4, with D unresolved. The germline V gene has CDR1 ENHRY and CDR2 SYGVKD. Deletions cut 0 bases from V and 3 bases from J, with 6 bases between. CDR3 size: 14 residues. CDR3 sequence: CAISESGGKNIQYF. The CDR3, as DNA: TGTGCCATCAGTGAGTCAGGTGGCAAAAACATTCAGTACTTC.

The V gene is TRBV19, the J gene TRBJ2-7, with 10 bases matching TRBD2. Trimming removed 5 bases from V and 6 bases from J; junction bases left unmatched: 7. Germline CDR1 LNHDA, CDR2 SQIVND (reference sequence). The CDR3 loop spans 14 amino acids. Here the CDR3 DNA reads TGTGCCAGTAGTGGGCTAGCGGGAGAACCCGAGCAGTACTTC. This encodes CASSGLAGEPEQYF.

A single count supports this clonotype. This chain joins TRBV2 and TRBJ2-3; 10 bases are a match to TRBD2. The germline V gene has CDR1 SNHLY and CDR2 FYNNEI. V was pared by 8 bases and J by 5 bases, with 7 bases of the junction left unmatched. This CDR3 contains 14 residues. The CDR3 loop is CASALAGYLDTQYF. The CDR3 bases are TGTGCCAGCGCACTAGCGGGATACCTAGATACGCAGTATTTT. Using reference TRBV2 and TRBJ2-3 for the parts outside the CDR3, the full variable domain is EPEVTQTPSHQVTQMGQEVILRCVPISNHLYFYWYRQILGQKVEFLVSFYNNEISEKSEIFDDQFSVERPDGSNFTLKIRSTKLEDSAMYFCASALAGYLDTQYFGPGTRLTVL.

This clonotype was picked up a small number of times. This chain links TRBV10-3 with TRBJ2-3; the D gene is possibly TRBD1 (5 bases). V dropped 4 bases and J dropped 4 bases, with 15 bases sitting between them. The CDR3 sequence is 15 residues long. The germline V gene has CDR1 ENHRY and CDR2 SYGVKD. CDR3 in DNA: TGTGCCATCAGTGGAGTCAGCAGGGCCGCAGATACGCAGTATTTT. Protein: CAISGVSRAADTQYF.

V gene TRBV3-1 combines with J gene TRBJ2-3; D is perhaps TRBD1 (6 bases). Germline values: CDR1 LGHDT, CDR2 YNNKEL (reference sequence). The CDR3 totals 14 residues. Trimming stripped 3 bases from V and 1 base from J, with 8 bases between. The CDR3 nucleotides read TGTGCCAGCAGCCACTCAGGGGGCACAGATACGCAGTATTTT. The encoded protein is CASSHSGGTDTQYF.

This clonotype has only a few counts. The chain employs TRBV12-3 or TRBV12-4 and TRBJ1-1; 7 nucleotides agree with TRBD1. Unmatched junction bases numbered 12, after V lost 5 bases and J lost 0 bases. The CDR3 spans 17 residues. Here the CDR3 DNA reads TGTGCCAGCAGTCCCCGACCGGGACAGACAATGAACACTGAAGCTTTCTTT. This translates into CASSPRPGQTMNTEAFF.

J is TRBJ2-3 and V is TRBV2; 14 positions match TRBD2. Germline V gene sequence: CDR1 SNHLY, CDR2 FYNNEI. Unmatched junction bases numbered 9, after V lost 7 bases and J lost 3 bases. This CDR3 contains 17 residues. The CDR3 bases are TGTGCCAGCAAGCGACTAGCGGGGGGGCCTGCGACAGATACGCAGTATTTT. Translated: CASKRLAGGPATDTQYF.

CDR3 residues: CASSQDSSLAGGPGEQYF. CDR3 nucleotides: TGTGCCAGCAGCCAAGATTCCTCGCTAGCGGGAGGCCCCGGCGAGCAGTACTTC. The gene calls are TRBV3-1 and TRBJ2-7, with 11 bases fitting TRBD2. The germline V gene has CDR1 LGHDT and CDR2 YNNKEL (reference sequence). CDR3 size: 18 residues. V lost 0 bases to trimming and J lost 6 bases; unmatched junction nucleotides: 13.

The chain uses TRBV11-2 and TRBJ2-4; perhaps TRBD1 as D (6 bases). Trimming left V 3 bases short and J 0 bases short, with 18 bases between. Germline CDR1 SGHAT, CDR2 FQNNGV. The CDR3 contains 18 residues. The CDR3 nucleotides are TGTGCCAGCAGCTTGGAAAGCGCCGACAGGCTAGCCAAAAACATTCAGTACTTC. As protein: CASSLESADRLAKNIQYF.

The chain employs TRBV4-1 and TRBJ2-1; D may be TRBD1 or TRBD2 (6 bases each). In germline, CDR1 is MGHRA, CDR2 YSYEKL. The CDR3 extends over 15 amino acids. The ends were cut back, 6 bases at V and 7 bases at J, with 19 bases in the middle. CDR3 coding DNA: TGCGCCAGCAGGGGGGAAGGGGGGCATGGGAATGAGCAGTTCTTC. This translates into CASRGEGGHGNEQFF.

This clonotype appeared a few times. This chain connects TRBV5-1 to TRBJ1-1; D is perhaps TRBD1 (5 bases). The CDR3 is 15 amino acids. Trimming took 4 bases from V and 3 from J, leaving 16 bases between them. Per germline, CDR1 SGHRS and CDR2 YFSETQ. The CDR3 DNA reads TGCGCCAGCAGCGAGGGCGTCGGGGGTTACACTGAAGCTTTCTTT. It yields the protein CASSEGVGGYTEAFF.

There are a few counts of this clonotype. The DNA of the CDR3 is TGTGCCAGCAGCTTAAGAGCCCTTTACGAGCAGTACGTC. Translated, it gives CASSLRALYEQYV. The chain is built from TRBV7-2 and TRBJ2-7; D uncertain. This CDR3 contains 13 residues. V was clipped by 2 bases and J by 4 bases, with 9 bases between them. Germline-derived CDR1 and CDR2 are SGHTA and FQGNSA.

This clonotype came up a few times. The V call is TRBV25-1, the J call TRBJ2-1; a possible D gene is TRBD2 (6 bases). Germline values: CDR1 MGHDK, CDR2 SYGVNS. The V end lost 1 base, the J end lost 3 bases, and 13 bases lay between the germline ends. This CDR3 comprises 16 residues. The CDR3 sequence: CASSESYGGNYNEQFF. CDR3 nucleotide sequence: TGTGCCAGCAGTGAATCTTACGGGGGTAACTACAATGAGCAGTTCTTC. Variable domain in full (rest from reference TRBV25-1 and TRBJ2-1): EADIYQTPRYLVIGTGKKITLECSQTMGHDKMYWYQQDPGMELHLIHYSYGVNSTEKGDLSSESTVSRIRTEHFPLTLESARPSHTSQYLCASSESYGGNYNEQFFGPGTRLTVL.

This clonotype was recorded at least ten times. The V call is TRBV12-3 or TRBV12-4, the J call TRBJ2-3, with D possibly being TRBD2 (5 bases). Trimming pared 1 base from V and 3 bases from J, leaving 17 bases between. The CDR3 spans 17 residues. CDR3 region: CASSLDLANAGTDTQYF. The CDR3 region has the DNA TGTGCCAGCAGTTTAGATTTGGCCAACGCGGGTACAGATACGCAGTATTTT.

The chain has TRBV25-1 and TRBJ2-7, with D tentatively TRBD1 or TRBD2 (5 bases each). The CDR3 sequence is 16 residues long. Per the germline V gene, CDR1 is MGHDK and CDR2 is SYGVNS. Between the trimmed V and J ends, which lost 5 bases and 1 base, there was a span of 18 bases. Written as DNA, the CDR3 is TGTGCCAGCAGTCCCAATACGTGGGGGAGTTCCTACGAGCAGTACGTC. Translation gives CASSPNTWGSSYEQYV.

The sample holds a few counts of this clonotype. The chain has TRBV28 and TRBJ2-7; the match to TRBD2 covers 14 bases. CDR1 is MDHEN and CDR2 is SYDVKM in the germline V gene. The CDR3 totals 21 residues. The V segment lost 4 bases and the J segment 2 bases; nucleotides outside the gene matches: 19. CDR3 nucleotides: TGTGCCAGCAGTTCACCCGTGCCCCGACTAGCGGGAGGGCCCGGGGCCTACGAGCAGTACTTC. Its translation is CASSSPVPRLAGGPGAYEQYF.

The table lists this clonotype with a few counts. This chain connects TRBV3-1 to TRBJ2-3, with 9 bases matching TRBD2. The ends lost 5 bases at V and 0 bases at J; junction bases unmatched: 21. The CDR3 contains 21 residues. Germline lookup yields CDR1 LGHDT and CDR2 YNNKEL (reference sequence). The CDR3 region is CASSDPLPLAGVRPSTDTQYF. The CDR3 DNA reads TGTGCCAGCAGCGACCCGCTCCCACTAGCGGGTGTCAGACCTAGCACAGATACGCAGTATTTT.

At least ten counts were recorded for this clonotype. The chain uses TRBV27 and TRBJ2-1, with 12 bases identical to TRBD1. With V trimmed by 5 bases and J by 3 bases, 8 bases remained unmatched. The CDR3 covers 17 residues. Germline CDR1 MNHEY, CDR2 SMNVEV (reference sequence). The CDR3, as DNA: TGTGCCAGCAGTACACCAGGGACAGGGGGCTTCTACAATGAGCAGTTCTTC. It encodes CASSTPGTGGFYNEQFF.

This chain connects TRBV12-3 or TRBV12-4 to TRBJ2-1, with 10 bases that match TRBD1. This CDR3 has 16 residues. Unmatched junction bases numbered 2, after V lost 0 bases and J lost 3 bases. CDR3: CASSLAGQGVYNEQFF. The CDR3 nucleotides are TGTGCCAGCAGTTTAGCCGGACAGGGGGTCTACAATGAGCAGTTCTTC.

The V call is TRBV10-3, the J call TRBJ2-6; D call uncertain. The CDR3 has 14 residues. V was clipped by 2 bases and J by 4 bases, with 6 bases between them. Germline CDR1 is ENHRY and CDR2 is SYGVKD. The CDR3 DNA follows: TGTGCCATCAGTGAGGATCCGGGGGCCAACGTCCTGACTTTC. This gives the protein CAISEDPGANVLTF.